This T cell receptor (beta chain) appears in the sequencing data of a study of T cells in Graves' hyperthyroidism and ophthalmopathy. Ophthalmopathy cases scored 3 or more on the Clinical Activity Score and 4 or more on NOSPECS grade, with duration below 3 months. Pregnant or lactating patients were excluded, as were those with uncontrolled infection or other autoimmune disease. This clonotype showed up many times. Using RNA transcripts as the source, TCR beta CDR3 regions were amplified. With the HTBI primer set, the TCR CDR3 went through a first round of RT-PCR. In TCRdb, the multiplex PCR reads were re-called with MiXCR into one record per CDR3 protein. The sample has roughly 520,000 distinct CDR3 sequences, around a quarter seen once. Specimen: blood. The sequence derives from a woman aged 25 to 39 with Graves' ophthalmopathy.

CDR3 coding DNA: TGTGCCAGTAGTAAGGCGGGGATCAATCAGCCCCAGCATTTT. Its protein product is CASSKAGINQPQHF. The gene calls are TRBV19 and TRBJ1-5; D gene ambiguous. CDR1 is LNHDA, CDR2 SQIVND, per germline (reference sequence). The CDR3 spans 14 residues. V was trimmed by 4 bases and J by 3 bases, leaving 10 bases between them.